One sample yielded the 5 T cell receptor beta chains listed below, sequenced in a study of cytotoxic CD8 clonotypes in ibrutinib-treated CLL. The repertoire was sequenced with immunoSEQ multiplex PCR; TCRdb's copy has only in-frame clones and lacks some. The data hold around 310,000 clones, with 80% observed a single time. Source: PBMCs, taken before ibrutinib treatment. These receptors originate from a human donor with chronic lymphocytic leukemia.

This chain joins TRBV30 and TRBJ1-4; D remains ambiguous. CDR1 is GTSNPN, CDR2 SVGIG, per germline (reference sequence). V shed 5 bases and J shed 5 bases, with 18 bases lying between them. This CDR3 is built from 15 residues. CDR3 region: CAWEFSSGVNEKLFF. CDR3 nucleotide sequence: TGTGCCTGGGAGTTCAGTTCTGGGGTAAATGAAAAACTGTTTTTT.

Here the CDR3 reads CASSKVLGLASADTQYF. The CDR3 DNA reads as TGTGCCAGCAGCAAAGTGTTGGGACTAGCGAGCGCAGATACGCAGTATTTT. The chain is built from TRBV21-1 and TRBJ2-3; TRBD2 was called by the table and not checked on the DNA. TRBV21-1 is given as a pseudogene. This CDR3 is 17 amino acids long.

This chain uses TRBV7-8 with TRBJ2-2; D unclear. Per germline, CDR1 SGHVS and CDR2 FQNEAQ. The ends were cut back, 2 bases at V and 6 bases at J, with 13 bases in the middle. CDR3 length: 15 amino acids. CDR3 protein: CASSLPALGSGELFF. DNA of the CDR3: TGTGCCAGCAGCTTACCGGCCCTCGGCTCCGGGGAGCTGTTTTTT.

The CDR3 spells CAWSGGVVTEAFF. DNA of the CDR3: TGTGCCTGGAGTGGAGGGGTAGTCACTGAAGCTTTCTTT. V usage is TRBV30 and J usage is TRBJ1-1; D may be TRBD1 (5 bases). V was trimmed by 1 base and J by 4 bases, leaving 10 bases between them. Per germline, CDR1 GTSNPN and CDR2 SVGIG (reference sequence). This CDR3 spans 13 amino acids.

This clone appeared a few times. The chain has TRBV27 and TRBJ1-2; TRBD1 agrees at 9 bases. The CDR3 spans 14 residues. V shed 0 bases, J shed 4 bases, and the junction held 0 bases outside the gene matches. Germline-derived CDR1 and CDR2 are MNHEY and SMNVEV (reference sequence). For the CDR3, the DNA is TGTGCCAGCAGTTTATCGGGACAGGGCTATGGCTACACCTTC. It is translated as CASSLSGQGYGYTF.